Listed below are T cell receptor beta chains from one sample, sequenced in a study of neurological immune-mediated disorders. TCRdb re-analysed the 5' RACE reads in MiXCR, keeping a single row per CDR3 protein. The sample records nearly 60,000 distinct CDR3 sequences, 3% to 4% being singletons. The sequencing input was PBMCs. These receptors came from a woman aged 55-69 years with multiple sclerosis. The CDR3 runs from the conserved cysteine through the conserved F or W. Each record gives: clone size, J gene, D gene, V gene, CDR3 DNA, CDR3 protein. D genes are given only for firm matches. Size tells how often a clone was seen (once, few, many) or the class of an expanded clone, and some rows leave it out.

>many|TRBJ2-1|NA|TRBV4-1
TGCGCCAGCAGCCCTACGAATATAGCAGTAAATGAGCAGTTCTTC
CASSPTNIAVNEQFF
>few|TRBJ2-6|NA|TRBV20-1
TGCAGTGCTAGAGATGCGCCCACCTCTGGGGCCAACGTCCTGACTTTC
CSARDAPTSGANVLTF
>many|TRBJ2-5|NA|TRBV10-3
TGTGCCATCAGTGAAGGGGGGCTGAGGCAAGAGACCCAGTACTTC
CAISEGGLRQETQYF
>many|TRBJ2-3|NA|TRBV7-2
TGTGCCAGCACCCTTTGGGGCAGCACAGATACGCAGTATTTT
CASTLWGSTDTQYF
>many|TRBJ1-2|NA|TRBV12-3/TRBV12-4
TGTGCCAGCAGTTTCCGGAGGCCCATTGGCTACACCTTC
CASSFRRPIGYTF
>many|TRBJ2-3|TRBD2|TRBV20-1
TGCAGTGCCCCCCCTAGCGGGAGGGCCTCGGCAGATACGCAGTATTTT
CSAPPSGRASADTQYF
>many|TRBJ2-5|NA|TRBV11-2
TGTGCCAGCAGCCAGGGTTCGACAGTCCAAGAGACCCAGTACTTC
CASSQGSTVQETQYF
>many|TRBJ2-3|TRBD2|TRBV29-1
TGCAGCGGACGGACTAGCGGGAAAGGTCTGCCAGATACGCAGTATTTT
CSGRTSGKGLPDTQYF
>few|TRBJ2-1|NA|TRBV19
TGTGCCAGTAGTATAGGAGGAGGAGGGGACAAGCAGTTCTTC
CASSIGGGGDKQFF
>many|TRBJ2-3|NA|TRBV29-1
TGCAGCGTTGATCTTGGGGTAACAGATACGCAGTATTTT
CSVDLGVTDTQYF
>many|TRBJ2-1|NA|TRBV7-7
TGTGCCAGCAGCCCCGAGGCGGGCTATGAGCAGTTCTTC
CASSPEAGYEQFF
>many|TRBJ1-2|NA|TRBV10-3
TGTGCCTATCATCCACCGGACGGCGGCTACACCTTC
CAYHPPDGGYTF
>many|TRBJ1-1|NA|TRBV12-3/TRBV12-4
TGTGCCAGCAGTCCGGGACACGGGGCTTTCTTT
CASSPGHGAFF
>many|TRBJ1-2|NA|TRBV10-3
TGTGCCATCAGTGAGTCGCTGCTGAAACTAAGGGGCTACACCTTC
CAISESLLKLRGYTF
>many|TRBJ2-1|TRBD2|TRBV7-2
TGTGCCAGCAGCTTTCTAGCGGATTCCTACAATGAGCAGTTCTTC
CASSFLADSYNEQFF
>NA|TRBJ1-1|NA|TRBV20-1
TGCAGTGCTAAAACCATCACCGGCCTGAACACTGAAGCTTTCTTT
CSAKTITGLNTEAFF
>many|TRBJ1-5|TRBD1|TRBV12-3/TRBV12-4
TGTGCCAGCAGTCCGTCCCGGGACAGGGAGAGGGGAAGCAATCAGCCCCAGCATTTT
CASSPSRDRERGSNQPQHF
>many|TRBJ2-2|NA|TRBV7-2
TGTGCCAGCAGCTTAAGGGCCGGGGAGCTGTTTTTT
CASSLRAGELFF
>many|TRBJ2-2|NA|TRBV5-5
TGTGCCAGCAGCTTGGACTGGGACACCGGGGAGCTGTTTTTT
CASSLDWDTGELFF
>many|TRBJ2-7|TRBD2|TRBV5-1
TGCGCCAGCAGCTTGGAACTAGCGGAACCCTACGAGCAGTACTTC
CASSLELAEPYEQYF
>many|TRBJ2-1|TRBD1|TRBV19
TGTGCCAGCTCGGACAGGAGGTCCTACAATGAGCAGTTCTTC
CASSDRRSYNEQFF
>many|TRBJ1-5|NA|TRBV27
TGTGCCAGCAGTCAGCGGGACACCGGACGGCCCCAGCATTTT
CASSQRDTGRPQHF
>many|TRBJ2-2|NA|TRBV20-1
TGCAGTGCTAGAGATCCGGCAGAGCCCGGGGAGCTGTTTTTT
CSARDPAEPGELFF
>many|TRBJ2-2|NA|TRBV20-1
TGCAGTGCTAGTCCCCAGGGTCCCGGGGAGCTGTTTTTT
CSASPQGPGELFF
>many|TRBJ1-6|NA|TRBV20-1
TGCAGTGCCCCAATTCCACTCGGAAGTTCACCCCTCCACTTT
CSAPIPLGSSPLHF
>many|TRBJ1-2|NA|TRBV10-3
TGTGACTATCATACACCGGACGGCGGCTACACCTTC
CDYHTPDGGYTF
>many|TRBJ2-1|NA|TRBV5-1
TGCGCCAGCAGAACGGACCTCTCCAATGAGCAGTTCTTC
CASRTDLSNEQFF
>many|TRBJ2-7|NA|TRBV7-9
TGTGCCAGCAGTCAGGGGCCCTACGAGCAGTACTTC
CASSQGPYEQYF
>many|TRBJ1-1|NA|TRBV7-2
TGTGCCAGCAGCCACCCCAACACTGAAGCTTTCTTT
CASSHPNTEAFF
>NA|TRBJ1-1|NA|TRBV7-2
TGTGCCAGCAGCCCAGCCGGGAGAATGAACACTGAAGCTTTCTTT
CASSPAGRMNTEAFF
>few|TRBJ2-1|NA|TRBV9
TGTGCCAGCAGCGTAGCCCCCTCTTTGGGTGAGCAGTTCTTC
CASSVAPSLGEQFF
>many|TRBJ1-1|NA|TRBV4-1
TGCGCCAGCACAAGGAAGACGGCGGGCACTGAAGCTTTCTTT
CASTRKTAGTEAFF
>NA|TRBJ1-6|NA|TRBV18
TGTGCCAGCTCACCGGACCGGCCTGGGGGATCACCCCTCCACTTT
CASSPDRPGGSPLHF
>NA|TRBJ1-5|NA|TRBV10-3
TGTGCCATCAGCGCGTCGAGTCAGCCCCAGCATTTT
CAISASSQPQHF
>many|TRBJ2-5|NA|TRBV5-5
TGTGCCAGCAGCTTAAGGTGGCAGGGGAGGGGTCAAGAGACCCAGTACTTC
CASSLRWQGRGQETQYF
>many|TRBJ2-2|NA|TRBV5-1
TGCGCCAGCAGCTTAGTCCTGAACACCGGGGAGCTGTTTTTT
CASSLVLNTGELFF
>many|TRBJ2-7|NA|TRBV5-1
TGCGCCAGCAGCTACGATAGACCCTACGAGCAGTACTTC
CASSYDRPYEQYF
>many|TRBJ2-7|NA|TRBV20-1
TGCAGTGTCAGGGGGGGTCTATCCTACGAGCAGTACTTC
CSVRGGLSYEQYF
>many|TRBJ1-3|NA|TRBV10-3
TGTGCCACCAAAAATCTGGTCTCTGGAAACACCATATATTTT
CATKNLVSGNTIYF
>many|TRBJ2-1|TRBD2|TRBV4-1
TGCGCCAGCAGCCCAACTCAGCGGGAGGGCCCCTACAATGAGCAGTTCTTC
CASSPTQREGPYNEQFF
>NA|TRBJ1-1|NA|TRBV6-2/TRBV6-3
TGTGCCAGCACCTATAGGACCAGGCGGACTGAAGCTTTCTTT
CASTYRTRRTEAFF
>many|TRBJ1-1|TRBD1|TRBV7-2
TGTGCCAGCAGCGCGTACAGGGGGCTGGGCACTGAAGCTTTCTTT
CASSAYRGLGTEAFF
>many|TRBJ2-5|TRBD2|TRBV20-1
TGCAGTGCTAGAGGCCGTAGCGGGGTACAAGAGACCCAGTACTTC
CSARGRSGVQETQYF
>many|TRBJ2-2|NA|TRBV5-1
TGCGCCAGCAGCTTGGTCGATTCCGGGGAGCTGTTTTTT
CASSLVDSGELFF
>many|TRBJ1-5|NA|TRBV20-1
TGCAGTGCTAGTGGGAGGGAGTCATTTCAGCCCCAGCATTTT
CSASGRESFQPQHF
>many|TRBJ1-1|NA|TRBV29-1
TGCAGCGTTCTAGGGCAGGGAAGCTTGAACACTGAAGCTTTCTTT
CSVLGQGSLNTEAFF
>many|TRBJ1-2|NA|TRBV5-1
TGCGCCAGCAGCTCCCGCCCAATTAGGAGGGCGGGTGGCTACACCTTC
CASSSRPIRRAGGYTF
>many|TRBJ1-1|NA|TRBV12-3/TRBV12-4
TGTGCCAGCAGTTTAGCCTCACAAGGAAGCGCCCTCGAAGCTTTCTTT
CASSLASQGSALEAFF
>many|TRBJ2-1|NA|TRBV20-1
TGCGGAGGACGCTCCTACAATGAGCAGTTCTTC
CGGRSYNEQFF